Included here is one T cell receptor (beta chain) sequence, with context. Its specificity is not known. Busulfan-fludarabine conditioning, marrow transplant, and cyclophosphamide on days +3 and +4 were administered. The sample originates from a study of T cells after posttransplantation cyclophosphamide. General study points: Later post-transplant blood repertoires were often dominated by donor CD8+ memory clones. TRB clonality was highly associated with recipient CMV seropositivity and reactivation. Blood and skin or GI T cell repertoires showed limited TRB overlap.

Sequencing was performed with immunoSEQ multiplex PCR; in TCRdb, only in-frame clones are kept and a portion is missing. The sample lists tens of thousands of clones; around 80% were seen once. The germline V gene has CDR1 MNHEY and CDR2 SMNVEV (reference sequence). The CDR3 has 16 amino acids. V was cut by 6 bases and J by 7 bases, with 22 bases left in between. The material sequenced was CD4+ T cells sorted from blood, taken approximately 2,000 days after a stem cell transplant with posttransplant cyclophosphamide. The sequence came from a female patient between 35 and 55 years old who received an allogeneic stem cell transplant from a related donor, was CMV-positive, and had no GVHD. Some T cells may be the graft donor's. The V gene is TRBV27, the J gene TRBJ2-1; D might be TRBD2 (6 bases). As DNA, the CDR3 is TGTGCCAGCAGCGGGCCGTGGCGGGGCGATGGGAATGAGCAGTTCTTC. It encodes CASSGPWRGDGNEQFF.